This T cell receptor (beta chain) was captured in a study of T-cell memory formation after mild COVID-19. This clonotype was seen at least ten times. Germline assignment: CDR1 SEHNR and CDR2 FQNEAQ (reference sequence). Trimming removed 8 bases from V and 3 bases from J, with 11 bases in between. The CDR3 totals 12 residues. TCRdb processed the 5' RACE reads anew with MiXCR; each CDR3 protein has one entry. The sample holds under 550,000 distinct CDR3 sequences, 15% to 20% seen once. The chain recombines TRBV7-9 with TRBJ2-7; D possibly corresponds to TRBD1 (6 bases). The source of this sequence is an adult woman who had mild COVID-19 (a few samples of this study predate the infection). Cell type and time point are not known. Input material: PBMCs or a T cell subset sorted from them (not recorded which). CDR3 amino acids: CASSPGDYEQYF. The CDR3 nucleotides are TGTGCCAGCTCACCAGGGGACTACGAGCAGTACTTC.